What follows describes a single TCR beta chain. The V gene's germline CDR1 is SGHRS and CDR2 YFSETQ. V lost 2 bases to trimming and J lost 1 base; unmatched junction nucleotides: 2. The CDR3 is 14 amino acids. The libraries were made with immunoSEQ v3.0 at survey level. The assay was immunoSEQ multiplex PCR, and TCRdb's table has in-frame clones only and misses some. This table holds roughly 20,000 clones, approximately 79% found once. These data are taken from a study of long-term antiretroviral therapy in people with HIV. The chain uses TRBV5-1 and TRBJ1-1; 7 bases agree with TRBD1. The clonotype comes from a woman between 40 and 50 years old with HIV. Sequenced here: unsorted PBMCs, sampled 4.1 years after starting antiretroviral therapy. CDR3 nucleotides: TGCGCCAGCAGCTTAAGACAGGGGAACACTGAAGCTTTCTTT. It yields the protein CASSLRQGNTEAFF.